The clone carrying this T cell receptor (beta chain) occurred many times. Germline CDR1 SGHVS, CDR2 FQNEAQ. V lost 5 bases to trimming and J lost 4 bases; unmatched junction nucleotides: 3. The CDR3 has 14 amino acids. These data belong to a study of T cell repertoires in cytomegalovirus infection. Via MiXCR, TCRdb re-called the reads, giving one row per CDR3 protein. The sample consists of about 300,000 distinct CDR3 sequences, roughly a tenth of them appearing once. The receptor comes from a human donor in good health (CMV status not recorded). Some clones in this sample may be carry-over from other donors' samples. Material: PBMCs. The gene calls are TRBV7-8 and TRBJ2-7; 12 bases agree with TRBD2. The CDR3 spells CASSRTSGEYEQYF. The CDR3, as DNA: TGTGCCAGCAGCCGGACTAGCGGGGAGTACGAGCAGTACTTC.